A single sample gave rise to the 20 T cell receptor beta chains below, sequenced in a study of blood T cell repertoires in COVID-19 (dated by TCRdb to 2018 to 2020). Libraries came from the immunoSEQ multiplex PCR assay. TCRdb holds this immuneACCESS table with in-frame rearrangements only. Some clones are missing; in checked studies, unresolved V genes explain under half, and the rest has no known cause. The sample yields 380,000 or so clones; over 65% were counted once. Of the sample, more than 1% is held by the ten largest clones. Sequenced input: peripheral blood. The receptors derive from a human donor with acute or convalescent COVID-19. The donor label of this sample is uncertain.

V and J are TRBV9 and TRBJ2-3; a weak D match, TRBD2 (5 bases). The CDR3 extends over 15 amino acids. V dropped 4 bases and J dropped 4 bases, with 16 bases sitting between them. Germline assignment: CDR1 SGDLS and CDR2 YYNGEE. The chain's CDR3 is CASSSHPGSADTQYF. The CDR3 bases are TGTGCCAGCAGCTCCCACCCGGGAAGCGCAGATACGCAGTATTTT. Combining the CDR3 with reference TRBV9 and TRBJ2-3 gives the whole variable domain DSGVTQTPKHLITATGQRVTLRCSPRSGDLSVYWYQQSLDQGLQFLIQYYNGEERAKGNILERFSAQQFPDLHSELNLSSLELGDSALYFCASSSHPGSADTQYFGPGTRLTVL.

Here the CDR3 reads CASSLGGGVGSQPQHF. The CDR3 bases are TGTGCCAGCAGCTTAGGCGGGGGCGTCGGCAGCCAGCCCCAGCATTTT. The chain couples TRBV7-9 to TRBJ1-5, with D perhaps TRBD1 (6 bases). The CDR3 runs to 16 residues. Trimming removed 1 base from V and 7 bases from J, with 17 bases in between. The germline V gene encodes CDR1 SEHNR and CDR2 FQNEAQ (reference sequence).

The chain couples TRBV11-2 to TRBJ1-2; weak D call: TRBD1 (5 bases). Germline-derived CDR1 and CDR2 are SGHAT and FQNNGV. The ends were cut back, 5 bases at V and 4 bases at J, with 20 bases in the middle. This CDR3 has 16 residues. CDR3 coding DNA: TGTGCCAGCAGCCCGACTTATGGGGCGTCGACCTATGGCTACACCTTC. Translating it yields CASSPTYGASTYGYTF.

The CDR3 region has the DNA TGTGCCAGCAGGGAGAACACAGATACGCAGTATTTT. Its translation: CASRENTDTQYF. The chain joins TRBV2 to TRBJ2-3; D call uncertain. This CDR3 spans 12 amino acids. Germline V gene data show CDR1 as SNHLY and CDR2 as FYNNEI. The ends were cut back, 6 bases at V and 2 bases at J, with 6 bases in the middle.

This clone appeared a single time. This sequence joins TRBV10-3 and TRBJ2-7; 9 nucleotides align to TRBD2. Germline CDR1 is ENHRY and CDR2 is SYGVKD. The J segment lost 4 bases and the V segment lost 2 bases, leaving 6 bases of the junction unmatched. This CDR3 has 15 residues. The CDR3 nucleotides are TGTGCCATCAGTGAGATCTCTAGCGGGAATTACGAGCAGTACTTC. It encodes CAISEISSGNYEQYF.

The V call is TRBV7-9, the J call TRBJ2-7; the D is unclear. Deletions cut 5 bases from V and 5 bases from J, with 10 bases between. The length of the CDR3 is 12 residues. Germline V gene sequence: CDR1 SEHNR, CDR2 FQNEAQ (reference sequence). The CDR3 coding sequence is TGTGCCAGCAGCAGAAGACTGAACGAGCAGTACTTC. Translated, it gives CASSRRLNEQYF.

This clone appeared many times. The chain joins TRBV29-1 to TRBJ1-2; TRBD1 is a possible D gene (5 bases). Trimming pared 0 bases from V and 7 bases from J, leaving 9 bases between. Germline CDR1 reads SQVTM; CDR2 reads ANQGSEA. The CDR3 is 12 amino acids. The CDR3 DNA follows: TGCAGCGTTGAAGATCAGGGAGGTGGCTACACCTTC. The encoded protein is CSVEDQGGGYTF.

This clone was observed once. The V gene is TRBV5-4, the J gene TRBJ2-5, with 9 bases that match TRBD1. The length of the CDR3 is 14 residues. Germline CDR1 and CDR2: SGHNT and YYREEE (reference sequence). Trimming took 4 bases from V and 5 from J; bases not matched to a gene: 6. The CDR3 bases are TGTGCCAGCAGCCCGACAGGGGGGAAGGAGACCCAGTACTTC. This codes for CASSPTGGKETQYF.

The rearrangement uses TRBV4-1 and TRBJ2-7; TRBD2 matches 7 bases. The CDR3 has 16 residues. V dropped 1 base and J dropped 2; count of bases not matched to a gene: 8. CDR1 and CDR2 from the germline V gene are MGHRA and YSYEKL. The CDR3 DNA follows: TGCGCCAGCAGCCAAGCAGCGGGGCAGGAAACCTACGAGCAGTACTTC. Encoded protein: CASSQAAGQETYEQYF.

The chain employs TRBV24-1 and TRBJ2-3, with 11 bases matching TRBD2. CDR1 and CDR2 from the germline V gene are KGHDR and SFDVKD. V was pared by 3 bases and J by 3 bases, with 7 bases of the junction left unmatched. The CDR3 is 17 residues long. The CDR3 sequence: CATSDRGSSGGTDTQYF. The CDR3 DNA reads as TGTGCCACCAGTGATCGGGGATCTAGCGGGGGGACAGATACGCAGTATTTT.

V and J are TRBV10-3 and TRBJ1-2; 8 bases match TRBD1. CDR1 and CDR2 from the germline V gene are ENHRY and SYGVKD. The CDR3 is made up of 17 amino acids. The V and J ends lost 10 bases and 2 bases, in that order; junction bases with no gene match: 18. In nucleotides, the CDR3 is TGTGCCACGAGGCCTGGACAGGGACAGGACTCAAACTATGGCTACACCTTC. It encodes CATRPGQGQDSNYGYTF.

On this clone: Other DNA sequences of this sample code for an identical CDR3. The chain couples TRBV5-5 to TRBJ2-1, with no clear D. Between the trimmed V and J ends, which lost 2 bases and 6 bases, there was a span of 6 bases. The CDR3 extends over 12 amino acids. The germline V gene has CDR1 SGHKS and CDR2 YYEKEE (reference sequence). The CDR3 region has the DNA TGTGCCAGCAGCTTTAGCACCAATGAGCAGTTCTTC. Encoded protein: CASSFSTNEQFF.

The J gene is TRBJ1-5, the V gene TRBV5-1; D gene ambiguous. CDR3 size: 11 residues. Germline-derived CDR1 and CDR2 are SGHRS and YFSETQ. Trimming stripped 0 bases from V and 8 bases from J, with 3 bases between. This CDR3 is CASSLVKPQHF. The DNA of the CDR3 is TGCGCCAGCAGCTTGGTCAAGCCCCAGCATTTT.

V gene TRBV3-1 (or the pseudogene TRBV3-2) combines with J gene TRBJ1-1; maybe TRBD1 (5 bases). The CDR3 has 14 residues. The germline gives CDR1 LGHDT, CDR2 YNNKEL (reference sequence). V was shortened by 1 base and J by 2 bases, with 8 bases between the two germline ends. The CDR3 region is CASSQGRVNTEAFF. The CDR3 nucleotides read TGTGCCAGCAGCCAAGGCAGGGTAAACACTGAAGCTTTCTTT.

The genes are TRBV6-5 and TRBJ2-7; 10 nucleotides line up with TRBD2. The V segment lost 6 bases and the J segment 0 bases; nucleotides outside the gene matches: 2. The CDR3 has 14 residues. Germline V CDR1 and CDR2: MNHEY, SVGAGI. The chain's CDR3 is CASSTSGISYEQYF. CDR3 coding DNA: TGTGCCAGCAGCACTAGCGGGATCTCCTACGAGCAGTACTTC.

On this clone itself: Other nucleotide sequences from this sample produce the same CDR3. V and J are TRBV5-6 and TRBJ1-2, with TRBD1 identical over 12 bases. The junction had 2 bases not matched to a gene; V was cut back by 4 bases and J by 4 bases. This CDR3 has 14 amino acids. CDR1 SGHDT and CDR2 YYEEEE come from the germline V gene. The CDR3 coding sequence is TGTGCCAGCAGCCTGGGACAGGGGGCCTATGGCTACACCTTC. Amino acid sequence: CASSLGQGAYGYTF.

This sequence joins TRBV28 and TRBJ1-5, with 7 bases lining up with TRBD1. In germline, CDR1 is MDHEN, CDR2 SYDVKM. Trimming removed 4 bases from V and 6 bases from J; junction bases left unmatched: 15. There are 17 residues in the CDR3. CDR3 DNA sequence: TGTGCCAGCAGTTATGCGGGTTTTGGACAGGCGGGTCAGCCCCAGCATTTT. Amino acid sequence: CASSYAGFGQAGQPQHF.

The CDR3 here is CASSPPETSVYQETQYF. CDR3 nucleotides: TGCGCCAGCAGCCCCCCTGAGACTAGCGTGTACCAAGAGACCCAGTACTTC. The J gene is TRBJ2-5, the V gene TRBV5-1; 8 bases agree with TRBD2. Per germline, CDR1 SGHRS and CDR2 YFSETQ. This CDR3 region has 17 residues. J was trimmed by 0 bases and V by 4 bases; bases with no gene match: 11.

The chain combines TRBV25-1 with TRBJ1-2, with TRBD1 identical over 7 bases. The CDR3 is 17 residues long. With V trimmed by 1 base and J by 7 bases, 15 bases remained unmatched. Germline V gene lookup returns CDR1 MGHDK and CDR2 SYGVNS. CDR3 protein: CASSESWDTRGLSGYTF. CDR3 coding DNA: TGTGCCAGCAGTGAATCCTGGGATACCAGGGGGTTGAGTGGCTACACCTTC.

This chain uses TRBV24-1 with TRBJ2-1, with D possibly TRBD2 on 5 matching bases. V was clipped by 4 bases and J by 8 bases, with 11 bases between them. Per the germline V gene, CDR1 is KGHDR and CDR2 is SFDVKD. The CDR3 is 13 amino acids. The CDR3 region is CATSDRQRDEQFF. CDR3 DNA sequence: TGTGCCACCAGTGACAGGCAGAGGGATGAGCAGTTCTTC.